These 20 T cell receptor beta chains were sequenced from one sample in a study of neurological immune-mediated disorders. One entry per CDR3 protein results from TCRdb running MiXCR on the 5' RACE reads. Among about 33,000 distinct CDR3 sequences listed, approximately 1.4% were seen once. The sequencing input was PBMCs. Receptors were obtained from a woman aged 25-40 years with multiple sclerosis.

This clonotype has a count of ten or more. The chain combines TRBV25-1 with TRBJ2-3, with D possibly matching TRBD2 (6 bases). This CDR3 contains 14 residues. From germline, CDR1 is MGHDK and CDR2 SYGVNS. V lost 3 bases and J lost 9, with 16 bases in between. CDR3 sequence reads: CASSDQRPAGTQYF. DNA of the CDR3: TGTGCCAGCAGTGATCAGAGACCCGCGGGAACGCAGTATTTT.

This clonotype occurred many times. This chain uses TRBV7-8 with TRBJ2-7; TRBD2 is a possible D gene (5 bases). Germline V gene data show CDR1 as SGHVS and CDR2 as FQNEAQ. Trimming took 4 bases from V and 3 from J, leaving 16 bases between them. CDR3 length: 15 residues. CDR3 in amino acids: CASSSRRLNGYEQYF. The CDR3 region has the DNA TGTGCCAGCAGCTCTAGGAGACTAAATGGCTACGAGCAGTACTTC.

Details on this clonotype: This may arise from a read error, as a much more abundant clone is one base away. Since no conserved phenylalanine or tryptophan closes the CDR3, a read error is the likely cause. J is TRBJ2-1 and V is TRBV6-5; D call uncertain. The CDR3 loop spans 13 amino acids. V was pared by 2 bases and J by 10 bases, with 12 bases between. Germline V lookup: CDR1 MNHEY, CDR2 SVGAGI. The CDR3 DNA reads as TGTGCCAGCAGTTACAGATCACAAGCAGAGCAGTTCATC. The encoded protein is CASSYRSQAEQFI.

This clonotype was seen many times. This chain connects TRBV15 to TRBJ2-3; 11 bases fit TRBD2. After removal of 1 base from V and 4 bases from J, the junction contained 4 bases not matched to a gene. The CDR3 runs 16 residues. Germline V gives CDR1 LNHNV, CDR2 YYDKDF (reference sequence). The CDR3 reads CATSRALAGGSDTQYF. The CDR3 DNA follows: TGTGCCACCAGCAGAGCGCTAGCGGGGGGTTCAGATACGCAGTATTTT.

This clonotype was detected many times. The rearrangement uses TRBV14 and TRBJ1-1; TRBD1 matches 8 bases. The CDR3 totals 15 residues. V trimming: 6 bases; J trimming: 2 bases; junction bases outside the gene matches: 8. In germline, CDR1 is SGHDN, CDR2 FVKESK. The CDR3 reads CASSRQGLPNTEAFF. The CDR3 DNA is TGTGCCAGCAGTCGACAGGGGCTTCCTAACACTGAAGCTTTCTTT.

The sample holds many counts of this clonotype. This chain links TRBV11-2 with TRBJ1-5, with D perhaps matching TRBD1 (6 bases). The CDR3 sequence is 14 residues long. The V end was cut by 5 bases, the J end by 2 bases, with 10 bases between. In germline, CDR1 is SGHAT, CDR2 FQNNGV. CDR3 in amino acids: CASSLGAGNQPQHF. CDR3 in DNA: TGTGCCAGCAGCCTGGGGGCGGGCAATCAGCCCCAGCATTTT.

By its share, this clonotype is medium-sized (0.01 to 0.1%). A much larger clonotype is one base distant, so this may be a read error. This chain connects TRBV5-1 to TRBJ1-1, with 8 bases fitting TRBD1. The germline V gene encodes CDR1 SGHRS and CDR2 YFSETQ. J gave up 5 bases and V 8 bases, and 8 bases lay outside the gene matches. The CDR3 has 13 residues. CDR3 nucleotides: TGCGCCAGAACAGACAGGGGAGGGACTGAAGCTTTCTTT. It specifies CARTDRGGTEAFF.

This clonotype has a count of ten or more. The chain uses TRBV12-3 or TRBV12-4 and TRBJ1-2; 8 bases fit TRBD1. This CDR3 has 15 amino acids. Unmatched junction bases numbered 5, after V lost 3 bases and J lost 2 bases. In DNA, the CDR3 is TGTGCCAGCAGTTTCCTTCCAGGGGGCAACTATGGCTACACCTTC. Translating it yields CASSFLPGGNYGYTF.

Many counts were recorded for this clonotype. The chain employs TRBV29-1 and TRBJ1-2; D is ambiguous. This CDR3 is 13 amino acids long. Germline values: CDR1 SQVTM, CDR2 ANQGSEA. Deletions cut 3 bases from V and 6 bases from J, with 14 bases between. The CDR3 DNA follows: TGCAGCGTTGAGTGGAAGAGCGGGGATGGCTACACCTTC. It translates to CSVEWKSGDGYTF.

The sample holds many counts of this clonotype. The V gene is TRBV20-1, the J gene TRBJ2-1, with 9 bases that match TRBD2. Germline loops: CDR1 DFQATT, CDR2 SNEGSKA (reference sequence). This CDR3 has 14 residues. The junction had 5 bases not matched to a gene; V was cut back by 1 base and J by 7 bases. CDR3 DNA: TGCAGTGCTAGAGTTCTAGCGGGGTTGAATGAGCAGTTCTTC. Translation: CSARVLAGLNEQFF.

There are many counts of this clonotype. V gene TRBV9 combines with J gene TRBJ2-2; the D is unclear. The CDR3 length is 14 residues. Trimming cost V 2 bases and J 0 bases, with 5 bases left between them. CDR1 and CDR2 (germline): SGDLS, YYNGEE. The CDR3 region has the DNA TGTGCCAGCAGCGTCTTACCGAACACCGGGGAGCTGTTTTTT. Translation gives CASSVLPNTGELFF.

This clonotype has ten or more counts. The chain joins TRBV20-1 to TRBJ1-5; D remains unclear. The length of the CDR3 is 12 residues. V lost 1 base and J lost 4, with 5 bases in between. Looked up from germline, CDR1 is DFQATT and CDR2 is SNEGSKA (reference sequence). DNA for the CDR3: TGCAGTGCTAGAGGTGCTAATCAGCCCCAGCATTTT. Protein sequence: CSARGANQPQHF.

This clonotype was observed a handful of times. J is TRBJ2-1 and V is TRBV5-1; D is possibly TRBD1 (6 bases). In germline, CDR1 is SGHRS, CDR2 YFSETQ. The CDR3 is 15 amino acids. Trimming took off 2 bases at V and 0 bases at J, with 9 bases between the two ends. The CDR3 sequence: CASSLQGGSYNEQFF. The CDR3 bases are TGCGCCAGCAGCTTACAGGGTGGCTCCTACAATGAGCAGTTCTTC.

At least ten counts were recorded for this clonotype. The V call is TRBV6-6, the J call TRBJ2-3; D might be TRBD1 or TRBD2, each matching 6 bases. The ends were cut back, 7 bases at V and 6 bases at J, with 14 bases in the middle. Per germline, CDR1 MNHNY and CDR2 SVGAGI (reference sequence). The CDR3 sequence is 13 residues long. The CDR3: CASKFGGIDTQYF. In DNA form, the CDR3 reads TGTGCCAGCAAGTTCGGGGGCATCGATACGCAGTATTTT.

Ten or more counts support this clonotype. This chain connects TRBV3-1 to TRBJ2-1, with 9 bases aligning to TRBD2. CDR3 size: 15 residues. The V and J ends lost 6 bases and 4 bases, in that order; junction bases with no gene match: 7. Germline V CDR1 and CDR2: LGHDT, YNNKEL (reference sequence). The CDR3 reads CASRTAGGVYNEQFF. CDR3 DNA sequence: TGTGCCAGCAGAACCGCGGGGGGGGTATACAATGAGCAGTTCTTC.

This clonotype occurred a few times. This chain connects TRBV5-1 to TRBJ2-1; 7 bases map to TRBD1. V was pared by 4 bases and J by 6 bases, with 10 bases of the junction left unmatched. This CDR3 has 15 residues. Germline-derived CDR1 and CDR2 are SGHRS and YFSETQ. CDR3 sequence reads: CASSARQGLGNEQFF. The CDR3 DNA follows: TGCGCCAGCAGCGCCCGACAGGGATTGGGCAATGAGCAGTTCTTC.

This clonotype was observed a few times. Germline is not matched at one junction end, which may reflect a read error. The V call is TRBV12-3 or TRBV12-4, the J call TRBJ1-6; no definite D call. This CDR3 spans 13 amino acids. CDR3: CASSPIRNSTLNF. CDR3 bases: TGTGCCAGCAGCCCTATAAGGAATTCAACCCTCAACTTT.

This clonotype appeared many times. The V call is TRBV5-6, the J call TRBJ2-3; 8 bases map to TRBD1. Germline CDR1 and CDR2: SGHDT and YYEEEE. The length of the CDR3 is 15 residues. The trim removed 6 bases at V and 5 bases at J, leaving 11 bases unmatched. CDR3 residues: CASTSDRVWLDTQYF. The CDR3, as DNA: TGTGCCAGCACCTCGGACAGGGTATGGTTAGATACGCAGTATTTT.

This chain joins TRBV12-3 or TRBV12-4 and TRBJ1-6; D not resolved. V lost 3 bases and J lost 10, with 13 bases in between. The CDR3 spans 14 residues. The chain's CDR3 is CASSFGGGGSPLHF. CDR3 bases: TGTGCCAGCAGTTTTGGAGGCGGAGGCTCACCCCTCCACTTT.

This clonotype was counted at least ten times. This rearrangement joins TRBV5-6 to TRBJ1-2; D remains unclear. V lost 4 bases to trimming and J lost 4 bases, with 8 bases between them. This CDR3 contains 12 residues. Germline V CDR1 and CDR2: SGHDT, YYEEEE. CDR3 nucleotides: TGTGCCAGCAGCGAAGGGAGCTATGGCTACACCTTC. This codes for CASSEGSYGYTF.